The 27 T cell receptor beta chains listed next were all sequenced from one sample in a study of PD-L1 blockade in urothelial cancer. TCRdb keeps only in-frame clones here, not all; method: immunoSEQ multiplex PCR. The sample contains more than 45,000 clones, roughly 80% of which appear only once. Indicated time point: pretreatment peripheral blood. The material sequenced was PBMCs, taken around atezolizumab (anti-PD-L1) treatment. These receptors were collected from a man aged 65-85 years with urothelial cancer.

This clone was counted between two and nine times. J is TRBJ1-5 and V is TRBV7-8; TRBD1 matches at 7 bases. This CDR3 spans 13 amino acids. In germline, CDR1 is SGHVS, CDR2 FQNEAQ. J lost 8 bases, V lost 5 bases, and 6 bases had no gene match. As DNA, the CDR3 is TGTGCCAGCAGCCTCGACAGGGTGAAGCCCCAGCATTTT. It encodes CASSLDRVKPQHF.

In DNA, the CDR3 is TGTGCCAGCAGCTTCGGACTAGCGGGAGGCCCCAGGGACTACATTCAGTACTTC. Translated: CASSFGLAGGPRDYIQYF. The rearrangement joins TRBV7-2 to TRBJ2-4; 14 nucleotides match TRBD2. Germline V CDR1 and CDR2: SGHTA, FQGNSA. This CDR3 contains 18 residues. Unmatched junction bases numbered 12, after V lost 3 bases and J lost 8 bases.

This clone was seen more than once but under ten times. This chain links TRBV7-7 with TRBJ2-5; 7 positions match TRBD1. V trimming: 4 bases; J trimming: 8 bases; junction bases outside the gene matches: 7. Germline V gene lookup returns CDR1 SSHAT and CDR2 FNYEAQ (reference sequence). This CDR3 has 13 residues. The CDR3 nucleotides read TGTGCCAGCAGCTCGGACAGGCTTGAAACCCAGTACTTC. It yields the protein CASSSDRLETQYF.

This sequence joins TRBV28 and TRBJ1-2; the D is unclear. V dropped 1 base and J dropped 4 bases, with 13 bases sitting between them. Germline CDR1 and CDR2: MDHEN and SYDVKM. The CDR3 contains 15 residues. The CDR3 is CASSLSGDLGYGYTF. In DNA form, the CDR3 reads TGTGCCAGCAGTTTATCCGGGGATCTTGGCTATGGCTACACCTTC.

V and J are TRBV2 and TRBJ1-5; TRBD1 agrees at 8 bases. CDR1 is SNHLY and CDR2 is FYNNEI in the germline V gene. The CDR3 loop spans 15 amino acids. V was pared by 8 bases and J by 4 bases, with 10 bases of the junction left unmatched. CDR3 DNA sequence: TGTGCCAGCGGCTCTGGACAGGGAAGAAATCAGCCCCAGCATTTT. This gives the protein CASGSGQGRNQPQHF.

DNA of the CDR3: TGTGCCAGCAGTGAACCTACAGACAGGGGCTATGGCTACACCTTC. Its protein is CASSEPTDRGYGYTF. The gene calls are TRBV25-1 and TRBJ1-2, with 8 nucleotides matching TRBD1. V lost 2 bases, J lost 4 bases, and 6 bases stayed unmatched. CDR3 length equals 15 residues. Germline loops: CDR1 MGHDK, CDR2 SYGVNS.

The chain links TRBV27 to TRBJ2-3; 7 nucleotides line up with TRBD1. The V gene end was trimmed by 3 bases and the J gene end by 2 bases; junction bases not matched to a gene: 5. The CDR3 loop spans 15 amino acids. Germline V gene sequence: CDR1 MNHEY, CDR2 SMNVEV (reference sequence). CDR3 region: CASSFDRADTDTQYF. CDR3 DNA: TGTGCCAGCAGTTTCGACAGGGCTGACACAGATACGCAGTATTTT.

The CDR3 region has the DNA TGTGCCAGCAGCTCCGGGACAGGGGTAGAGACCCAGTACTTC. Its translation: CASSSGTGVETQYF. This chain uses TRBV7-8 with TRBJ2-5; 10 positions match TRBD1. Trimming took 4 bases from V and 4 from J; bases not matched to a gene: 3. Germline V gene lookup returns CDR1 SGHVS and CDR2 FQNEAQ. This CDR3 is 14 amino acids long. The complete variable domain, with remaining parts taken from reference TRBV7-8 and TRBJ2-5, reads GAGVSQSPRYKVAKRGQDVALRCDPISGHVSLFWYQQALGQGPEFLTYFQNEAQLDKSGLPSDRFFAERPEGSVSTLKIQRTQQEDSAVYLCASSSGTGVETQYFGPGTRLLVL.

This chain connects TRBV30 to TRBJ2-3, with D maybe TRBD2 (6 bases). The CDR3 consists of 12 residues. The V end was cut by 4 bases, the J end by 3 bases, with 8 bases between. Germline V gives CDR1 GTSNPN, CDR2 SVGIG (reference sequence). The CDR3 here is CAWTGRTDTQYF. As DNA, the CDR3 is TGTGCCTGGACCGGGAGAACAGATACGCAGTATTTT.

The chain recombines TRBV5-4 with TRBJ2-7, with 12 nucleotides matching TRBD2. Germline assignment: CDR1 SGHNT and CDR2 YYREEE (reference sequence). This CDR3 spans 14 amino acids. With 0 bases clipped from V and 7 bases from J, the junction kept 2 bases outside the gene matches. The CDR3 DNA reads as TGTGCCAGCAGCTTGGGACTAGCGGGAGATGAGCAGTACTTC. It translates to CASSLGLAGDEQYF.

The chain carries TRBV7-2 and TRBJ1-1; D call uncertain. CDR3 size: 12 residues. V lost 5 bases and J lost 3, with 7 bases in between. Looked up from germline, CDR1 is SGHTA and CDR2 is FQGNSA. CDR3 nucleotide sequence: TGTGCCAGCAGCATTCAATACACTGAAGCTTTCTTT. It codes for CASSIQYTEAFF.

The V gene is TRBV19, the J gene TRBJ2-2; TRBD1 matches at 12 bases. In germline, CDR1 is LNHDA, CDR2 SQIVND (reference sequence). This CDR3 is 16 amino acids long. V shed 6 bases, J shed 4 bases, and the junction held 6 bases outside the gene matches. CDR3 residues: CASRPGQGAFTGELFF. CDR3 bases: TGTGCCAGTAGGCCGGGACAGGGGGCGTTCACCGGGGAGCTGTTTTTT.

J is TRBJ1-5 and V is TRBV5-1; 11 positions agree with TRBD1. The germline V gene encodes CDR1 SGHRS and CDR2 YFSETQ. With 7 bases clipped from V and 7 bases from J, the junction kept 7 bases outside the gene matches. The CDR3 loop spans 14 amino acids. The CDR3 bases are TGCGCCAGCGCCCCGGGACAGGGGGGACAGCCCCAGCATTTT. Translated: CASAPGQGGQPQHF.

The chain combines TRBV20-1 with TRBJ2-5; D unresolved. Germline V lookup: CDR1 DFQATT, CDR2 SNEGSKA (reference sequence). The V and J ends lost 7 bases and 1 base respectively, with 7 bases between them. The CDR3 contains 11 residues. The chain's CDR3 is CSGQAQETQYF. In nucleotides, the CDR3 is TGCAGTGGCCAGGCCCAAGAGACCCAGTACTTC.

This clone was detected a few times. The gene calls are TRBV7-3 and TRBJ2-2; 9 nucleotides match TRBD2. The germline V gene encodes CDR1 SGHTA and CDR2 FQGTGA. The CDR3 has 14 residues. Trimming at V came to 4 bases and at J to 6 bases, leaving 3 bases not matched to a gene. For the CDR3, the DNA is TGTGCCAGCAGCTCTAGCGGGGAGCCCGGGGAGCTGTTTTTT. Encoded protein: CASSSSGEPGELFF.

The chain recombines TRBV28 with TRBJ2-7, with 9 nucleotides matching TRBD1. V was pared by 11 bases and J by 5 bases, with 10 bases of the junction left unmatched. The germline gives CDR1 MDHEN, CDR2 SYDVKM. CDR3 length equals 13 residues. CDR3 sequence: CASLGQGRDEQYF. CDR3 bases: TGTGCCTCTTTGGGACAGGGAAGGGACGAGCAGTACTTC.

This chain uses TRBV6-5 with TRBJ1-3; 7 positions match TRBD1. V lost 6 bases and J lost 2; bases outside the gene matches: 4. The germline CDR1 and CDR2 sequences are MNHEY and SVGAGI. The CDR3 covers 14 residues. This chain's CDR3 is CASRSDRAGNTIYF. The CDR3 nucleotides are TGTGCCAGCAGATCCGACAGGGCTGGAAACACCATATATTTT.

V and J are TRBV5-5 and TRBJ2-3; 7 bases line up with TRBD2. The CDR3 is 16 residues long. The germline gives CDR1 SGHKS, CDR2 YYEKEE (reference sequence). V shed 5 bases, J shed 3 bases, and the junction held 12 bases outside the gene matches. This CDR3 reads CASRVREAGLTDTQYF. In DNA, the CDR3 is TGTGCCAGCAGGGTACGGGAGGCCGGACTTACAGATACGCAGTATTTT.

The chain has TRBV19 and TRBJ1-5; the match to TRBD1 covers 9 bases. Germline CDR1 reads LNHDA; CDR2 reads SQIVND (reference sequence). Unmatched junction bases numbered 5, after V lost 5 bases and J lost 0 bases. The CDR3 is 16 residues long. The CDR3: CASSLGQGFSNQPQHF. The CDR3 region has the DNA TGTGCCAGTAGTCTCGGACAGGGGTTTAGCAATCAGCCCCAGCATTTT.

The chain has TRBV28 and TRBJ1-2; TRBD1 matches 8 bases. There are 15 residues in the CDR3. From germline, CDR1 is MDHEN and CDR2 SYDVKM. J gave up 2 bases and V 6 bases, and 8 bases lay outside the gene matches. The CDR3 reads CASRAGDRRNYGYTF. The CDR3 nucleotides read TGTGCCAGCAGGGCAGGGGACAGGCGAAACTATGGCTACACCTTC.

The chain combines TRBV4-3 with TRBJ1-4; D unresolved. Germline V gene data show CDR1 as LGHNA and CDR2 as YSLEER. The CDR3 runs 15 residues. Trimming cost V 1 base and J 5 bases, with 11 bases left between them. CDR3 protein: CASSQGGRPNEKLFF. The CDR3 region has the DNA TGCGCCAGCAGCCAAGGAGGTCGCCCCAATGAAAAACTGTTTTTT.

The chain combines TRBV19 with TRBJ1-2, with D possibly being TRBD1 (5 bases). Trimming took off 3 bases at V and 6 bases at J, with 14 bases between the two ends. Germline assignment: CDR1 LNHDA and CDR2 SQIVND (reference sequence). The CDR3 covers 14 residues. CDR3 in amino acids: CASSIRAGVDGYTF. CDR3 coding DNA: TGTGCCAGTAGTATCAGGGCGGGGGTAGATGGCTACACCTTC.

CDR3 sequence: CASSFLAGNTGELFF. CDR3 coding DNA: TGTGCCAGCAGTTTCTTAGCGGGGAACACCGGGGAGCTGTTTTTT. V usage is TRBV28 and J usage is TRBJ2-2; TRBD2 matches at 7 bases. The germline gives CDR1 MDHEN, CDR2 SYDVKM. The CDR3 has 15 residues. Trimming took 3 bases from V and 1 from J; bases not matched to a gene: 2.

This clone was seen only once. This chain joins TRBV11-1 and TRBJ2-5; 10 positions match TRBD1. Trimming cost V 1 base and J 3 bases; bases outside gene matches: 2. From germline, CDR1 is SGHAT and CDR2 FQDESV (reference sequence). The CDR3 sequence is 15 residues long. CDR3 in amino acids: CASSLGGTGEETQYF. DNA of the CDR3: TGTGCCAGCAGCTTAGGCGGGACAGGGGAAGAGACCCAGTACTTC.

As regards this clone: Mismatch with germline at one junction end may stem from a read error. The V gene is TRBV5-1, the J gene TRBJ1-4, with 9 bases lining up with TRBD1. This CDR3 is built from 14 residues. Germline assignment: CDR1 SGHRS and CDR2 YFSETQ. This CDR3 is CASRLGQGHEKLFF. CDR3 nucleotide sequence: TGCGCCAGCAGATTGGGACAGGGTCACGAAAAACTGTTTTTT.

The chain uses TRBV7-2 and TRBJ1-1, with D hard to call. Trimming left V 2 bases short and J 4 bases short, with 8 bases between. This CDR3 comprises 13 residues. Germline values: CDR1 SGHTA, CDR2 FQGNSA. CDR3: CASSLQEATEAFF. The CDR3 DNA is TGTGCCAGCAGCTTACAGGAGGCCACTGAAGCTTTCTTT.

This clone was counted a single time. The chain uses TRBV28 and TRBJ1-1, with D possibly being TRBD1 (5 bases). The CDR3 covers 14 residues. Germline V gene lookup returns CDR1 MDHEN and CDR2 SYDVKM. V was clipped by 3 bases and J by 11 bases, with 19 bases between them. As DNA, the CDR3 is TGTGCCAGCAGTTTCTTGGGGCGCCAGGGCACGGCTTTCTTT. It encodes CASSFLGRQGTAFF.